A selection of T cell receptor beta chains follows, all from one sample in a study of blood T cell repertoires in COVID-19. Repertoires were generated with immunoSEQ multiplex PCR, while TCRdb's copy carries only in-frame clones and drops some. Altogether 220,000 or so clones are present, roughly 85% being singletons, with the ten largest covering about 3%. Source material: peripheral blood. All receptors come from a man aged 50 or older who had recovered from COVID-19. Both conserved end residues are part of each CDR3. A D gene is named only where the DNA matches it firmly. The size of a clone is reported for some rows only, either as once, few or many, or as a class for expanded clones.

V: TRBV4-1; J: TRBJ1-2; size: .; D: .; DNA: TGCGCCAGCAGCCATAATCCTACAGGGACTGGCTACACCTTC; CDR3: CASSHNPTGTGYTF
V: TRBV30; J: TRBJ2-7; size: .; D: .; DNA: TGTGCCTGGGTTAGAGCAGGGACCTACGAGCAGTACTTC; CDR3: CAWVRAGTYEQYF
V: TRBV28; J: TRBJ2-7; size: .; D: TRBD1; DNA: TGTGCCAGCAGACTTCAGGCCGCAGGGGGCCTCGAGCAGTACTTC; CDR3: CASRLQAAGGLEQYF
V: TRBV23-1; J: TRBJ2-2; size: medium-sized; D: TRBD2; DNA: TGCGCCAGCAGTCTTAGCGGGAGTAACACCGGGGAGCTGTTTTTT; CDR3: CASSLSGSNTGELFF
V: TRBV3-1/TRBV3-2; J: TRBJ2-7; size: .; D: .; DNA: TGTGCCAGCAGCCCCGGGGGTGGCTCCTCCTACGAGCAGTACTTC; CDR3: CASSPGGGSSYEQYF
V: TRBV19; J: TRBJ1-5; size: .; D: TRBD1; DNA: TGTGCCAGTATGGGATCATCACAGGGGCAGCGAAATCAGCCCCAGCATTTT; CDR3: CASMGSSQGQRNQPQHF
V: TRBV7-8; J: TRBJ1-5; size: .; D: .; DNA: TGTGCCAGCAGCTTAGAACTCAGGCCAGACGATTTTTATAGCAATCAGCCCCAGCATTTT; CDR3: CASSLELRPDDFYSNQPQHF
V: TRBV5-1; J: TRBJ2-3; size: few; D: TRBD2; DNA: TGCGCCAGCAGCGGGACCCCACTAGCGTCTAGCACAGATACGCAGTATTTT; CDR3: CASSGTPLASSTDTQYF
V: TRBV7-2; J: TRBJ2-1; size: .; D: TRBD1; DNA: TGTGCCAGCAGCCGCACCGGGACAGCTATGTACAATGAGCAGTTCTTC; CDR3: CASSRTGTAMYNEQFF
V: TRBV10-1; J: TRBJ1-5; size: .; D: .; DNA: TGCGCCAGCAGTGAGACAAGTAATCAGCCCCAGCATTTT; CDR3: CASSETSNQPQHF
V: TRBV3-1/TRBV3-2; J: TRBJ1-4; size: .; D: .; DNA: TGTGCCAGCAGCCAGCGTGCAACTAATGAAAAACTGTTTTTT; CDR3: CASSQRATNEKLFF
V: TRBV28; J: TRBJ2-4; size: .; D: .; DNA: TGTGCCAGCAGCCCAGGACATATACTAGCCAAAAACATTCAGTACTTC; CDR3: CASSPGHILAKNIQYF
V: TRBV27; J: TRBJ1-4; size: .; D: .; DNA: TGTGCCAGCGGTACTTCTCGCGGCACTAATGAAAAACTGTTTTTT; CDR3: CASGTSRGTNEKLFF
V: TRBV24-1; J: TRBJ2-1; size: .; D: TRBD1; DNA: TGTGCCACCAGTGATCCCACAGGGGATCGATACAATGAGCAGTTCTTC; CDR3: CATSDPTGDRYNEQFF
V: TRBV5-1; J: TRBJ2-7; size: .; D: TRBD2; DNA: TGCGCCAGCAGCTTAGCAGCGGGAGGGGGGACCTACGAGCAGTACTTC; CDR3: CASSLAAGGGTYEQYF
V: TRBV6-5; J: TRBJ1-4; size: .; D: .; DNA: TGTGCCAGCAGTTACACCTATAGAAGAACTAATGAAAAACTGTTTTTT; CDR3: CASSYTYRRTNEKLFF
V: TRBV11-2; J: TRBJ2-1; size: .; D: .; DNA: TGTGCCAGCAGCTTAGCCCAGGATGAGCAGTTCTTC; CDR3: CASSLAQDEQFF
V: TRBV7-2; J: TRBJ2-3; size: .; D: .; DNA: TGTGCCAGCAGCTGGGGAGAGGTAGATACGCAGTATTTT; CDR3: CASSWGEVDTQYF
V: TRBV19; J: TRBJ1-5; size: .; D: .; DNA: TGTGCCAGTAGTATAGGGCTCTATCAGCCCCAGCATTTT; CDR3: CASSIGLYQPQHF
V: TRBV9; J: TRBJ2-3; size: once; D: .; DNA: TGTGCCAGCAGCGCCGCCTTGGTGGCGGGATACACAGATACGCAGTATTTT; CDR3: CASSAALVAGYTDTQYF
V: TRBV6-5; J: TRBJ2-1; size: .; D: .; DNA: TGTGCCAGCACCCCGATGACTAGTATTAATGAGCAGTTCTTC; CDR3: CASTPMTSINEQFF
V: TRBV5-1; J: TRBJ1-6; size: few; D: .; DNA: TGCGCCAGCAGCTTGGTTGGCAGAGGGTCCTATAATTCACCCCTCCACTTT; CDR3: CASSLVGRGSYNSPLHF
V: TRBV12-5; J: TRBJ1-1; size: .; D: .; DNA: TGTGCTTCGGGGATGAACACTGAAGCTTTCTTT; CDR3: CASGMNTEAFF
V: TRBV12-3/TRBV12-4; J: TRBJ1-3; size: few; D: .; DNA: TGTGCCAGCAGCGGGAGCTCTGGAAACACCATATATTTT; CDR3: CASSGSSGNTIYF
V: TRBV7-6; J: TRBJ1-2; size: few; D: .; DNA: TGTGCCAGCAGCTTAACGCCAGGGGCTACTGGGTATGGCTACACCTTC; CDR3: CASSLTPGATGYGYTF
V: TRBV5-5; J: TRBJ2-7; size: .; D: TRBD2; DNA: TGTGCCAGCAGCTTGGGACTAGCGGGAGGGGTTACGGAGCAGTACTTC; CDR3: CASSLGLAGGVTEQYF
V: TRBV27; J: TRBJ2-3; size: .; D: TRBD2; DNA: TGTGCCAGCAGTTTCGCTAGCGGGAGTGATACGCAGTATTTT; CDR3: CASSFASGSDTQYF
V: TRBV13; J: TRBJ2-1; size: .; D: TRBD2; DNA: TGTGCCAGCAGCCTCACTAGCGGGAGGGCTGACAATGAGCAGTTCTTC; CDR3: CASSLTSGRADNEQFF
V: TRBV11-2; J: TRBJ2-1; size: .; D: .; DNA: TGTGCCAGCAGCTTAGATACGACTGTTTACAATGAGCAGTTCTTC; CDR3: CASSLDTTVYNEQFF
V: TRBV7-2; J: TRBJ1-2; size: .; D: TRBD1; DNA: TGTGCCAGCAGCACCCAGACGACAGGGGGCCTCTATGGCTACACCTTC; CDR3: CASSTQTTGGLYGYTF
V: TRBV28; J: TRBJ2-5; size: .; D: TRBD1; DNA: TGTGCCAGCAGACCTACCCGGGACAGGGGGACCCAGTACTTC; CDR3: CASRPTRDRGTQYF
V: TRBV19; J: TRBJ1-1; size: .; D: .; DNA: TGTGCCAGTAGTCTTAGGGGCATGAACACTGAAGCTTTCTTT; CDR3: CASSLRGMNTEAFF
V: TRBV15; J: TRBJ1-1; size: .; D: .; DNA: TGTGCCACCAGCAGAGATGGGCGGGTCGGCACTGAAGCTTTCTTT; CDR3: CATSRDGRVGTEAFF
V: TRBV7-8; J: TRBJ1-5; size: .; D: TRBD1; DNA: TGTGCCAGCAGCTTAGTGGCGCAGGGGGAAGGTCAGCCCCAGCATTTT; CDR3: CASSLVAQGEGQPQHF
V: TRBV27; J: TRBJ1-6; size: .; D: .; DNA: TGTGCCAGCAGGGTCGGGGGTTCACCCCTCCACTTT; CDR3: CASRVGGSPLHF
V: TRBV21-1; J: TRBJ2-3; size: .; D: .; DNA: TGTGCCAGCAGCAAAGAGCACCGTCAAGATACGCAGTATTTT; CDR3: CASSKEHRQDTQYF
V: TRBV27; J: TRBJ1-1; size: .; D: .; DNA: TGTGCCAGCAGTTTACAGGGTAGGTCCACTGAAGCTTTCTTT; CDR3: CASSLQGRSTEAFF
V: TRBV28; J: TRBJ2-7; size: .; D: TRBD2; DNA: TGTGCCAGCAGTTCTCTGGCTAGCGGGAGGCACGAGCAGTACTTC; CDR3: CASSSLASGRHEQYF
V: TRBV7-2; J: TRBJ1-5; size: .; D: .; DNA: TGTGCCAGCAGCATCACAGGGAATCAGCCCCAGCATTTT; CDR3: CASSITGNQPQHF
V: TRBV19; J: TRBJ2-1; size: .; D: TRBD2; DNA: TGTGCCACCAGTAGCGGGAGGAGGAATGAGCAGTTCTTC; CDR3: CATSSGRRNEQFF
V: TRBV27; J: TRBJ2-7; size: .; D: TRBD1; DNA: TGTGCCAGCGGGACAGGCTTATACGAGCAGTACTTC; CDR3: CASGTGLYEQYF
V: TRBV24-1; J: TRBJ2-7; size: .; D: TRBD1; DNA: TGTGCCACTTCTTACGGGACAGACTACGAGCAGTACTTC; CDR3: CATSYGTDYEQYF
V: TRBV5-6; J: TRBJ1-4; size: .; D: .; DNA: TGTGCCAGCAGCTTGGACAGGCACCGTGCAACTAATGAAAAACTGTTTTTT; CDR3: CASSLDRHRATNEKLFF
V: TRBV19; J: TRBJ2-7; size: .; D: TRBD1; DNA: TGTGCCAGTAGTAAGGACAGGGTCTCCTACGAGCAGTACTTC; CDR3: CASSKDRVSYEQYF
V: TRBV15; J: TRBJ1-6; size: .; D: .; DNA: TGTGCCACCAGCCCCCCTAGGTCACCCCTCCACTTT; CDR3: CATSPPRSPLHF
V: TRBV27; J: TRBJ1-2; size: .; D: TRBD1; DNA: TGTGCCAGTAAAGGACAGGGATACGGAAACTATGGCTACACCTTC; CDR3: CASKGQGYGNYGYTF
V: TRBV3-1/TRBV3-2; J: TRBJ1-6; size: few; D: .; DNA: TGTGCCAGCAAAAAGACAGACTATAATTCACCCCTCCACTTT; CDR3: CASKKTDYNSPLHF
V: TRBV19; J: TRBJ2-3; size: .; D: TRBD2; DNA: TGTGCCAGTAGTAAACTAGCGGGGGGTAGCACAGATACGCAGTATTTT; CDR3: CASSKLAGGSTDTQYF
V: TRBV7-9; J: TRBJ2-3; size: .; D: .; DNA: TGTGCCAGCAGCTTAGTAGGACTGGGGAAAGATACGCAGTATTTT; CDR3: CASSLVGLGKDTQYF
V: TRBV2; J: TRBJ1-2; size: .; D: TRBD1; DNA: TGTGCCAGCAGGAAGACAGGGCGAGGCTACACCTTC; CDR3: CASRKTGRGYTF
V: TRBV4-2; J: TRBJ2-7; size: once; D: .; DNA: TGTGCCAGCAGCCAAGATGGACTGGGCCTCTACGAGCAGTACTTC; CDR3: CASSQDGLGLYEQYF